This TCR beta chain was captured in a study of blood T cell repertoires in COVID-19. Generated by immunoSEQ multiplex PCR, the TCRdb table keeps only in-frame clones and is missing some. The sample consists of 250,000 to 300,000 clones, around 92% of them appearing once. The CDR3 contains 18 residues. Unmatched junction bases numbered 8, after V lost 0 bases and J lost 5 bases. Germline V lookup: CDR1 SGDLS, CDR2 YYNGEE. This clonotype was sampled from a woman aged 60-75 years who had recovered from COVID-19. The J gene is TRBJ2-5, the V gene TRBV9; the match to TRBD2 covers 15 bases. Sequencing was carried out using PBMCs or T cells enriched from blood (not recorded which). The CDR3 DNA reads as TGTGCCAGCAGCGTAGAACCGGGACTAGCGGGAGGAACGGAGACCCAGTACTTC. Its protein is CASSVEPGLAGGTETQYF.